Below, 15 T cell receptor beta chains from the same sample are listed, as sequenced in a study of T cells in Graves' hyperthyroidism and ophthalmopathy. Amplification of TCR beta CDR3 regions used RNA as the template. A set of HTBI primers served as the primers for a first-round RT-PCR of the TCR CDR3. One entry per CDR3 protein results from TCRdb running MiXCR on the multiplex PCR reads. Altogether about 180,000 distinct CDR3 sequences are present, around 15% being singletons, with the ten largest covering about 31%. Input material: blood. The receptors originated from a woman in her forties or fifties with Graves' hyperthyroidism.

In this sample, this clonotype turned up a few times. The chain combines TRBV4-2 with TRBJ2-3; TRBD2 is a possible D gene (7 bases). Per germline, CDR1 LGHNA and CDR2 YNFKEQ. Trimming took 2 bases from V and 2 from J, leaving 20 bases between them. The CDR3 loop spans 18 amino acids. CDR3 sequence reads: CASSQRALKGGLTDTQYF. The CDR3 region has the DNA TGTGCCAGCAGCCAACGGGCTTTGAAGGGGGGGCTCACAGATACGCAGTATTTT.

This clonotype was recorded many times. V and J are TRBV3-1 and TRBJ2-3, with 8 nucleotides matching TRBD1. The germline gives CDR1 LGHDT, CDR2 YNNKEL (reference sequence). V lost 4 bases, J lost 1 base, and 4 bases stayed unmatched. The CDR3 covers 15 residues. Here the CDR3 DNA reads TGTGCCAGCAGCCCATTGACAGGGGGCACAGATACGCAGTATTTT. This sequence encodes CASSPLTGGTDTQYF.

This clonotype has at least ten counts. The rearrangement uses TRBV28 and TRBJ2-3; a weak D match, TRBD1 (6 bases). CDR1 and CDR2 from the germline V gene are MDHEN and SYDVKM. Trimming left V 5 bases short and J 1 base short, with 10 bases between. The CDR3 has 14 amino acids. This CDR3 is CASSPRTGTDTQYF. CDR3 DNA: TGTGCCAGCAGTCCCCGGACAGGCACAGATACGCAGTATTTT.

This clonotype was recorded a few times. The chain carries TRBV7-9 and TRBJ2-1; D is unclear. Germline CDR1 is SEHNR and CDR2 is FQNEAQ (reference sequence). The CDR3 sequence is 11 residues long. V lost 1 base and J 9 bases, leaving 4 bases between the germline ends. CDR3 residues: CASSLVPEQFF. CDR3 bases: TGTGCCAGCAGCTTAGTCCCTGAGCAGTTCTTC.

This clonotype came up many times. The V gene is TRBV5-1, the J gene TRBJ2-7; D is undetermined. Between the trimmed V and J ends, which lost 0 bases and 3 bases, there was a span of 4 bases. Per the germline V gene, CDR1 is SGHRS and CDR2 is YFSETQ. There are 12 residues in the CDR3. Here the CDR3 DNA reads TGCGCCAGCAGCTTGGAGGGCTACGAGCAGTACTTC. Translating gives CASSLEGYEQYF. Drawing the rest from reference TRBV5-1 and TRBJ2-7, the complete variable domain is KAGVTQTPRYLIKTRGQQVTLSCSPISGHRSVSWYQQTPGQGLQFLFEYFSETQRNKGNFPGRFSGRQFSNSRSEMNVSTLELGDSALYLCASSLEGYEQYFGPGTRLTVT.

This clonotype was detected ten times or more. The CDR3 loop is CASSPRGGFWVETQYF. Here the CDR3 DNA reads TGTGCCAGCAGCCCGCGGGGAGGTTTTTGGGTAGAGACCCAGTACTTC. The V gene is TRBV12-3 or TRBV12-4, the J gene TRBJ2-5; possibly TRBD2 for D (6 bases). V gave up 6 bases and J gave up 4 bases, with 21 bases separating them. The CDR3 totals 16 residues.

This clonotype showed up many times. The chain has TRBV6-2 or TRBV6-3 and TRBJ2-1, with D unresolved. Between the trimmed V and J ends, which lost 4 bases and 5 bases, there was a span of 18 bases. CDR3 length equals 16 residues. In germline, CDR1 is MNHEY, CDR2 SVGEGT. The CDR3 DNA follows: TGTGCCAGCAGTTCGAATCTAGTGGTTGGCCACAATGAGCAGTTCTTC. It codes for CASSSNLVVGHNEQFF.

In its sample, this clonotype was seen many times. The rearrangement links TRBV7-9 to TRBJ1-3, with 7 nucleotides matching TRBD1. The germline V gene has CDR1 SEHNR and CDR2 FQNEAQ (reference sequence). CDR3 length: 14 amino acids. V was pared by 5 bases and J by 4 bases, with 5 bases of the junction left unmatched. The CDR3 coding sequence is TGTGCCAGCAGCGGAAGGGACAGCGGAAACACCATATATTTT. This codes for CASSGRDSGNTIYF.

V is TRBV11-1 and J is TRBJ1-2; maybe TRBD1 (6 bases). Germline lookup yields CDR1 SGHAT and CDR2 FQDESV (reference sequence). This CDR3 contains 13 residues. Trimming took 5 bases from V and 6 from J, leaving 13 bases between them. The CDR3, as DNA: TGTGCCAGCAGCCTCGACAGGAAGGATGGCTACACCTTC. The encoded protein is CASSLDRKDGYTF.

The table lists this clonotype with many counts. This chain joins TRBV7-2 and TRBJ2-4; D call uncertain. The CDR3 contains 15 residues. The germline V and J ends were trimmed by 1 base and 6 bases, with 13 bases remaining between them. Germline V gene sequence: CDR1 SGHTA, CDR2 FQGNSA. The CDR3 loop reads CASSLDEVRLNIQYF. For the CDR3, the DNA is TGTGCCAGCAGCTTAGACGAGGTCAGGTTAAACATTCAGTACTTC.

This chain uses TRBV2 with TRBJ1-2; D remains ambiguous. Per germline, CDR1 SNHLY and CDR2 FYNNEI. Trimming took 5 bases from V and 3 from J, leaving 10 bases between them. The CDR3 extends over 13 amino acids. Written as DNA, the CDR3 is TGTGCCAGCAGTCCAGGACGGGACTATGGCTACACCTTC. It encodes CASSPGRDYGYTF.

This clonotype was seen at least ten times. This sequence joins TRBV7-2 and TRBJ1-1, with TRBD1 matching over 8 bases. From germline, CDR1 is SGHTA and CDR2 FQGNSA. The CDR3 sequence is 15 residues long. J lost 8 bases, V lost 4 bases, and 12 bases had no gene match. In nucleotides, the CDR3 is TGTGCCAGCAGCTCGAGGACAGGGCCATCCCAAGAAGCTTTCTTT. It encodes CASSSRTGPSQEAFF.

This clonotype appeared many times. This chain connects TRBV28 to TRBJ2-1; 7 bases are shared with TRBD2. CDR3 length: 14 residues. With 2 bases clipped from V and 3 bases from J, the junction kept 1 base outside the gene matches. Germline V gene data show CDR1 as MDHEN and CDR2 as SYDVKM. CDR3 residues: CASSLAGDYNEQFF. The CDR3 DNA follows: TGTGCCAGCAGTTTAGCGGGGGACTACAATGAGCAGTTCTTC.

This clonotype has at least ten counts. The chain is built from TRBV27 and TRBJ2-1, with a tentative D call TRBD1 (5 bases). Germline V gene lookup returns CDR1 MNHEY and CDR2 SMNVEV (reference sequence). CDR3 length: 15 residues. Deletions cut 3 bases from V and 4 bases from J, with 13 bases between. CDR3 region: CASSFIGAIYNEQFF. DNA for the CDR3: TGTGCCAGCAGTTTCATTGGGGCCATTTACAATGAGCAGTTCTTC.

This clonotype has only a few counts. This chain uses TRBV3-1 with TRBJ2-3; no clear D. Per the germline V gene, CDR1 is LGHDT and CDR2 is YNNKEL (reference sequence). The V end was cut by 1 base, the J end by 5 bases, with 7 bases between. The length of the CDR3 is 13 residues. Here the CDR3 DNA reads TGTGCCAGCAGCCAAGTTTCCGAAGATACGCAGTATTTT. Translated, it gives CASSQVSEDTQYF.